This T cell receptor beta chain emerged from a study of cytomegalovirus exposure and HLA in healthy donors. It was with 60 Vbeta and 13 Jbeta primers that the PCR ran. This table comes from immunoSEQ multiplex PCR, and its TCRdb copy is limited to in-frame clones, with some not included. This sample has about 260,000 clones, with 84% found just once. In regard to this clone: Its specificity is not known.

V trimming: 4 bases; J trimming: 6 bases; junction bases outside the gene matches: 6. The V gene's germline CDR1 is SQVTM and CDR2 ANQGSEA. This CDR3 region has 13 residues. Study observations and caveats: A later analysis, which compared TCR beta chains of equal frequency, found the HLA-associated ones more clonally expanded. Looking again later, the authors saw that most CMV-associated TCR beta chains seemed HLA-restricted.

This receptor was obtained from a woman in her thirties or forties in good health and CMV-seropositive. J is TRBJ2-1 and V is TRBV29-1, with 7 bases matching TRBD2. The sample was PBMCs. The DNA of the CDR3 is TGCAGCGTTGTGGGGACTACCACCAATGAGCAGTTCTTC. It specifies CSVVGTTTNEQFF.